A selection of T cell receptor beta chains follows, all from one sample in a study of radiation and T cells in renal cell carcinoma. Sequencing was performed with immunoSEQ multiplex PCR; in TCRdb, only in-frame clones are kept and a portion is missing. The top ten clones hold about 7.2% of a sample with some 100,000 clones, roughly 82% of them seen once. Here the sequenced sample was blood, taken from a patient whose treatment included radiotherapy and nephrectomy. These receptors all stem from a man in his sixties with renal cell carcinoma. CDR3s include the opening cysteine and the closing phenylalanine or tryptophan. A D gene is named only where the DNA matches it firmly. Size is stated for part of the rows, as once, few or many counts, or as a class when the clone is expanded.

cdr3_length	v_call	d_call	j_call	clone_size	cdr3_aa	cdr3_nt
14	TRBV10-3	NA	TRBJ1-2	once	CAISELTPTPGYTF	TGTGCCATCAGTGAACTTACACCGACCCCTGGCTACACCTTC
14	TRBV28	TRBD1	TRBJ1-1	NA	CASSYPGGDTEAFF	TGTGCCAGCAGTTATCCAGGGGGAGACACTGAAGCTTTCTTT
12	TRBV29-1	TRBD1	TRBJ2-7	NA	CSVDGTGNEQYF	TGCAGCGTTGACGGGACAGGGAACGAGCAGTACTTC
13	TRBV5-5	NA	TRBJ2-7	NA	CASSKTPSYEQYF	TGTGCCAGCAGCAAGACACCGTCCTACGAGCAGTACTTC
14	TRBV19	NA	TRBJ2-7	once	CASSISYPGYEQYF	TGTGCCAGTAGTATATCCTACCCCGGGTACGAGCAGTACTTC
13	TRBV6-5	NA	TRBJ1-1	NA	CASCLTVNTEAFF	TGTGCCAGCTGCTTGACAGTTAACACTGAAGCTTTCTTT
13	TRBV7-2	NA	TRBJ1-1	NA	CASSPYRNTEAFF	TGTGCCAGCAGCCCCTATAGAAACACTGAAGCTTTCTTT
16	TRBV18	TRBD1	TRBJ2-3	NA	CASSLLDRASTDTQYF	TGTGCCAGCTCACTACTTGACAGGGCTAGCACAGATACGCAGTATTTT
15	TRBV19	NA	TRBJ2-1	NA	CASSPYPGNYNEQFF	TGTGCCAGTAGTCCCTACCCGGGAAATTACAATGAGCAGTTCTTC
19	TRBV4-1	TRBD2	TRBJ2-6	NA	CASSQDGSGGPSGANVLTF	TGCGCCAGCAGCCAAGATGGGAGCGGGGGGCCCTCTGGGGCCAACGTCCTGACTTTC
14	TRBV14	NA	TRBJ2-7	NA	CASSQDNTLGGQYF	TGTGCCAGCAGCCAAGATAATACCCTCGGAGGGCAGTACTTC
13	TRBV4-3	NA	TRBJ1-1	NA	CASSLWGGTEAFF	TGCGCCAGCAGCCTTTGGGGCGGCACTGAAGCTTTCTTT